This note documents a single T cell receptor (beta chain) sequence. The target antigen is unknown. The study ran its PCR with 60 Vbeta and 13 Jbeta primers. Sequencing used immunoSEQ multiplex PCR; TCRdb keeps in-frame clones, though not all of them. The sample includes 90,000 to 130,000 clones, about 90% of them seen just once. This record belongs to a study of cytomegalovirus exposure and HLA in healthy donors. Study results and caveats: Through in vitro validation, a few CMV-associated chains were shown to be specific for CMV antigens.

Sample: PBMCs. The clonotype originates from a middle-aged man in good health and CMV-seronegative.

The CDR3 bases are TGTGCCAGCAGCCCTCCGGGACTGATTCCGGATACGCAGTATTTT. Amino acid sequence: CASSPPGLIPDTQYF. The chain uses TRBV28 and TRBJ2-3, with a possible D match to TRBD2 (6 bases). This CDR3 comprises 15 residues. CDR1 is MDHEN, CDR2 SYDVKM, per germline. With 6 bases removed from V and 6 bases from J, the gap between germline ends came to 19 bases. The whole variable domain, remainder taken from reference TRBV28 and TRBJ2-3, is DVKVTQSSRYLVKRTGEKVFLECVQDMDHENMFWYRQDPGLGLRLIYFSYDVKMKEKGDIPEGYSVSREKKERFSLILESASTNQTSMYLCASSPPGLIPDTQYFGPGTRLTVL.